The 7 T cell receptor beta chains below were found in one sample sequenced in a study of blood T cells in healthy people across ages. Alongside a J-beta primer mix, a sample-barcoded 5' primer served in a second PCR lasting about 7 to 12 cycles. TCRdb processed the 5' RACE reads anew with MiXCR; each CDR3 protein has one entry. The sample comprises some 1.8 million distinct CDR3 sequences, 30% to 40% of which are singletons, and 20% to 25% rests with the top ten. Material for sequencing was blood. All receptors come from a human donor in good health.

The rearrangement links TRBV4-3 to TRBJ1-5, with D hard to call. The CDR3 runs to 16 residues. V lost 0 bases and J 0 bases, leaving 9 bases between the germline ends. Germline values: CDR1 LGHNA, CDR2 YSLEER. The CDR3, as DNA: TGCGCCAGCAGCCAAGATCTCCGGTATAGCAATCAGCCCCAGCATTTT. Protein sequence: CASSQDLRYSNQPQHF.

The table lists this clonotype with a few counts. The CDR3, as DNA: TGTGCCAGCAGTTACTCTGGGGGGCATAAGTCCTACGAGCAGTACTTC. It codes for CASSYSGGHKSYEQYF. The gene calls are TRBV6-5 and TRBJ2-7, with D tentatively TRBD1 or TRBD2 (6 bases each). V lost 0 bases, J lost 1 base, and 13 bases lay in between. CDR1 and CDR2 from the germline V gene are MNHEY and SVGAGI. The CDR3 consists of 16 residues.

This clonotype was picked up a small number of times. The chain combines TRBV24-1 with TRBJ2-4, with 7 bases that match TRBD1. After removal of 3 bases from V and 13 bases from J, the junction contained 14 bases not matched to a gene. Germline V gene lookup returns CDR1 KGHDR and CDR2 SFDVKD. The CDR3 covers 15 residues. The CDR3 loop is CATSDRRGSSFEQYF. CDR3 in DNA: TGTGCCACCAGTGATCGCAGGGGGTCATCGTTTGAGCAGTACTTC.

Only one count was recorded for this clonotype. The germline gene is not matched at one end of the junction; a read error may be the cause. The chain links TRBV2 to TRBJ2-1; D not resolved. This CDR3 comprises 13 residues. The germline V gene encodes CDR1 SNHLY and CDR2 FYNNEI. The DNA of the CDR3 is TGTGCCAGCAGGGAAGGCAGGTTCAATGAGCAGTTCTTC. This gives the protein CASREGRFNEQFF.

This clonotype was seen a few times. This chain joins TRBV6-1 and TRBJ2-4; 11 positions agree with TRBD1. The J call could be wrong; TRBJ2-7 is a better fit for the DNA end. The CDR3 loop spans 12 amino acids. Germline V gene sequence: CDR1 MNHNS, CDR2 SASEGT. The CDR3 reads CASWDRGNEQYF. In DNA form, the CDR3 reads TGTGCCAGCTGGGACAGGGGGAACGAGCAGTACTTC.

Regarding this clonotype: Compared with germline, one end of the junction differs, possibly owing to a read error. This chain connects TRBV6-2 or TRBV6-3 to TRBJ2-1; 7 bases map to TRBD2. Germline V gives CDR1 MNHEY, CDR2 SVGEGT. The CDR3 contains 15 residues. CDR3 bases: TGTGCCAGCAGTTACGAGACTAGCTTCTACAATGGGCAGTTCTTC. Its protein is CASSYETSFYNGQFF.

The CDR3 reads CASSLGGSYGNTIYF. CDR3 coding DNA: TGTGCCAGCAGCTTAGGGGGCAGCTACGGAAACACCATATATTTT. The chain carries TRBV7-2 and TRBJ1-3; D is possibly TRBD1 (5 bases). Germline V gene lookup returns CDR1 SGHTA and CDR2 FQGNSA. CDR3 length: 15 amino acids. With 1 base removed from V and 4 bases from J, the gap between germline ends came to 11 bases.